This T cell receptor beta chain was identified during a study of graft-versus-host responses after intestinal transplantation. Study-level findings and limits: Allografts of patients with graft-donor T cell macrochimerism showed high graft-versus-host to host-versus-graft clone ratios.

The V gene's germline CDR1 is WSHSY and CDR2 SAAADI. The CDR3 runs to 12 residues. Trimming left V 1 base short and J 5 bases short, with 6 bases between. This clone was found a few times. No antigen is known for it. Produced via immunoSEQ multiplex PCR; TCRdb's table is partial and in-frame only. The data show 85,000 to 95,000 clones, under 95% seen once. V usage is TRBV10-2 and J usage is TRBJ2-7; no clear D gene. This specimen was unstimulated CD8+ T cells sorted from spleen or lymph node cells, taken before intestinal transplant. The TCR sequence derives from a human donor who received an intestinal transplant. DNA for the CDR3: TGCGCCAGCAGTGAGTTAGGAGACGAGCAGTACTTC. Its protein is CASSELGDEQYF.